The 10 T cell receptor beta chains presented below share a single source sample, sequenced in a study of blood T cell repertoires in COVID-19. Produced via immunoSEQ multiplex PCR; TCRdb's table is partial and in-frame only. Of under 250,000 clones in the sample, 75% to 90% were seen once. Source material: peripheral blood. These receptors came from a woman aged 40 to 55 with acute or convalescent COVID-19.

The CDR3 spells CASSLTVNNEQFF. The CDR3 coding sequence is TGTGCCAGCAGCCTAACGGTAAACAATGAGCAGTTCTTC. This chain uses TRBV28 with TRBJ2-1; no firm D call. Trimming stripped 6 bases from V and 5 bases from J, with 11 bases between. The CDR3 spans 13 residues. Per the germline V gene, CDR1 is MDHEN and CDR2 is SYDVKM.

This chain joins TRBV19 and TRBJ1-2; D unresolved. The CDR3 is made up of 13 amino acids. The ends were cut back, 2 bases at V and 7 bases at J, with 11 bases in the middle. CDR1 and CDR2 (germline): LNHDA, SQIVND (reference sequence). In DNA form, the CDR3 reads TGTGCCAGTAGTATAAGCAGGTTGTCTGGCTACACCTTC. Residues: CASSISRLSGYTF.

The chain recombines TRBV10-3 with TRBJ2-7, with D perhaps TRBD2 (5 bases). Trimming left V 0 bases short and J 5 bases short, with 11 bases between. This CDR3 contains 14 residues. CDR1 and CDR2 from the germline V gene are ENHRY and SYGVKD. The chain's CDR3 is CAISESPRGDEQYV. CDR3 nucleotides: TGTGCCATCAGTGAGTCCCCCCGGGGAGACGAGCAGTACGTC.

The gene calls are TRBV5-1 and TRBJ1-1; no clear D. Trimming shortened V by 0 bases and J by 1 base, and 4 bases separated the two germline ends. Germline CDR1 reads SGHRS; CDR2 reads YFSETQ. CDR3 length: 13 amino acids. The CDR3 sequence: CASSLDKNTEAFF. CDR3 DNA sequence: TGCGCCAGCAGCTTGGACAAGAACACTGAAGCTTTCTTT.

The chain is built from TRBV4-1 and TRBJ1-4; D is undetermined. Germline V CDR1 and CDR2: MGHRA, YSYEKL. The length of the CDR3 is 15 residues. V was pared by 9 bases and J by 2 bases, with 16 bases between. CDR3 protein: CASKVGPGTNEKLFF. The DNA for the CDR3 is TGCGCCAGTAAGGTCGGGCCGGGGACTAATGAAAAACTGTTTTTT.

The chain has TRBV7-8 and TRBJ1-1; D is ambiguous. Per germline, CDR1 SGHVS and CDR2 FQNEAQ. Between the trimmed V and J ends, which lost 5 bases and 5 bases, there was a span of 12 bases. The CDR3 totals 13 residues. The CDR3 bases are TGTGCCAGCAGCCAGATTTCGGGGACTGAAGCTTTCTTT. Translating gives CASSQISGTEAFF.

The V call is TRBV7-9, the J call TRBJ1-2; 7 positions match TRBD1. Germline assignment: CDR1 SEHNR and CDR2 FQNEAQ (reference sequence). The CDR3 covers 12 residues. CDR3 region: CATDRLGYGYTF. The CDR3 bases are TGTGCGACGGACAGGCTGGGCTATGGCTACACCTTC.

CDR3 sequence reads: CASSHIGTGLGLFF. The CDR3 DNA reads TGTGCCAGCAGCCACATAGGGACAGGGCTTGGACTGTTTTTT. The J gene is TRBJ1-4, the V gene TRBV16; 9 nucleotides line up with TRBD1. Looked up from germline, CDR1 is KGHSY and CDR2 is FQNENV. V gave up 3 bases and J gave up 13 bases; unmatched junction bases: 9. This CDR3 is 14 amino acids long. The variable domain in full, with the rest retrieved from reference TRBV16 and TRBJ1-4, is GEEVAQTPKHLVRGEGQKAKLYCAPIKGHSYVFWYQQVLKNEFKFLISFQNENVFDETGMPKERFSAKCLPNSPCSLEIQATKLEDSAVYFCASSHIGTGLGLFFGSGTQLSVL.

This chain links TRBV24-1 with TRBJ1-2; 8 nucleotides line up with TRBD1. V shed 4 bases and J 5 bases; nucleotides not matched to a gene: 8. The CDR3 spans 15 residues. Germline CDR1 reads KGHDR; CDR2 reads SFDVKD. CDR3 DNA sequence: TGTGCCACCAGTGAATCAGGACAGGGCTTGTATGGCTACACCTTC. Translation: CATSESGQGLYGYTF.

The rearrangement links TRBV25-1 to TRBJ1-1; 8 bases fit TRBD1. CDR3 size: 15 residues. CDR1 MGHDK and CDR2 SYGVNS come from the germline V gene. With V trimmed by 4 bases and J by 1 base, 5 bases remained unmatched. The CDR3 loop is CASSAPGGSNTEAFF. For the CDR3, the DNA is TGTGCCAGCAGTGCCCCAGGGGGCTCGAACACTGAAGCTTTCTTT. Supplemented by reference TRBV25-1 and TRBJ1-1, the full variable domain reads EADIYQTPRYLVIGTGKKITLECSQTMGHDKMYWYQQDPGMELHLIHYSYGVNSTEKGDLSSESTVSRIRTEHFPLTLESARPSHTSQYLCASSAPGGSNTEAFFGQGTRLTVV.